Listed below are T cell receptor beta chains from one sample, sequenced in a study of cytomegalovirus exposure and HLA in healthy donors. The table came from immunoSEQ multiplex PCR; TCRdb's copy has only in-frame clones and leaves some out. Of some 200,000 clones in the sample, over 80% are singletons; the top ten hold less than 7%. The sequenced sample consisted of PBMCs. These receptor sequences come from a middle-aged man in good health and CMV-seropositive. Both conserved end residues are part of each CDR3. The D gene is left open where the match is weak. Rows may omit the clone size; those that give it use once, few, many or a size class.

TRBJ1-4 | TRBV4-2 | - | TRBD1 | TGTGCCAGCAGTCGAGGAGGGGGCCTGGGGGATGAAAAACTGTTTTTT | CASSRGGGLGDEKLFF
TRBJ1-4 | TRBV28 | - | - | TGTGCCAGCAGTTTAGCTCCGACTAAACTGTTTTTT | CASSLAPTKLFF
TRBJ2-2 | TRBV7-6 | - | - | TGTGCCAGCAGCTTATTTGAAGGGGGAACGACCGGGGAGCTGTTTTTT | CASSLFEGGTTGELFF
TRBJ2-7 | TRBV7-9 | - | - | TGTGCCAGCAGCCGACAGGTTCGCGAGCAGTACTTC | CASSRQVREQYF
TRBJ1-2 | TRBV10-2 | - | TRBD1 | TGCGCCAGCCGGGAGGCAGGGGGCAACTATGGCTACACCTTC | CASREAGGNYGYTF
TRBJ2-7 | TRBV6-1 | - | TRBD1 | TGTGCCAGCAGTGGCGACAGGGGGTTCGAGCAGTACTTC | CASSGDRGFEQYF
TRBJ2-5 | TRBV27 | - | TRBD2 | TGTGCCAGCAAGGGTGGGCGGGGGGGGATCGAGACCCAGTACTTC | CASKGGRGGIETQYF
TRBJ1-6 | TRBV6-5 | - | - | TGTGCCAGCAGTTCGGCAGGGACAACCTCACCCCTCCACTTT | CASSSAGTTSPLHF
TRBJ1-1 | TRBV9 | - | - | TGTGCCAGCAGCGTAGATACCCGACAGATCGCTGAAGCTTTCTTT | CASSVDTRQIAEAFF
TRBJ2-1 | TRBV10-1 | - | - | TGCGCCAGCAGAAGAGCCAATGAGCAGTTCTTC | CASRRANEQFF
TRBJ1-1 | TRBV5-1 | - | - | TGCGCCAGCAGCGCGATGCAATTAAACACTGAAGCTTTCTTT | CASSAMQLNTEAFF
TRBJ2-6 | TRBV7-2 | - | TRBD1 | TGTGCCAGCAGCTTAGCGCGGACAGGGGGCTATGGGGCCAACGTCCTGACTTTC | CASSLARTGGYGANVLTF
TRBJ2-7 | TRBV11-3 | - | TRBD2 | TGTGCCAGCAGCTTACTCGGACTAGCGGACGCCGGTTGCTACGAGCAGTACTTC | CASSLLGLADAGCYEQYF
TRBJ2-2 | TRBV2 | - | - | TGTGCCAGCAGTGGCGCTGGGGAGCTGTTTTTT | CASSGAGELFF
TRBJ2-7 | TRBV5-1 | - | TRBD2 | TGCGCCAGCAGCCCGGTGGGGGGGGGATCCTACGAGCAGTACTTC | CASSPVGGGSYEQYF
TRBJ2-7 | TRBV15 | - | - | TGTGCCACCAGCAGAGACTTACAGTCCGCCTACGAGCAGTACTTC | CATSRDLQSAYEQYF
TRBJ2-1 | TRBV7-2 | - | TRBD1 | TGTGCCAGCCCGGGACAGGATTACAATGAGCAGTTCTTC | CASPGQDYNEQFF
TRBJ1-5 | TRBV9 | - | TRBD1 | TGTGCCAGCAGTATGGGGCCCACACGTTCCAGGGGGCAGCCCCAGCATTTT | CASSMGPTRSRGQPQHF
TRBJ1-6 | TRBV5-5 | - | TRBD1 | TGTGCCAGCACTCAGGAGGGGGACAGGGTACCCCTCCACTTT | CASTQEGDRVPLHF
TRBJ2-7 | TRBV5-1 | - | TRBD2 | TGCGCCAGCAGCTGGGGTGGTAGCGGGGTCTACGAGCAGTACTTC | CASSWGGSGVYEQYF
TRBJ2-1 | TRBV7-2 | - | TRBD1 | TGTGCCAGCAGCTTAGGGCCAGGGACAGGGGGCAATGAGCAGTTCTTC | CASSLGPGTGGNEQFF
TRBJ2-5 | TRBV6-5 | - | - | TGTGCCAGCAGTTACACTCAGGGAGGAGAGACCCAGTACTTC | CASSYTQGGETQYF
TRBJ2-3 | TRBV6-5 | - | - | TGTGCCAGCAGTTACGGGGGGGGGCACACAGATACGCAGTATTTT | CASSYGGGHTDTQYF
TRBJ1-3 | TRBV5-1 | - | - | TGCGCCAGCAGCGCACAGGGAAACTCTGGAAACACCATATATTTT | CASSAQGNSGNTIYF
TRBJ1-3 | TRBV5-1 | few | - | TGCGCCAGCAGCTTGGCAGGAGGAACTGGAAACACCATATATTTT | CASSLAGGTGNTIYF
TRBJ2-7 | TRBV27 | once | - | TGTGCCAGCAGTTCGTGGACAGGAGGGGCCTACGAGCAGTACTTC | CASSSWTGGAYEQYF